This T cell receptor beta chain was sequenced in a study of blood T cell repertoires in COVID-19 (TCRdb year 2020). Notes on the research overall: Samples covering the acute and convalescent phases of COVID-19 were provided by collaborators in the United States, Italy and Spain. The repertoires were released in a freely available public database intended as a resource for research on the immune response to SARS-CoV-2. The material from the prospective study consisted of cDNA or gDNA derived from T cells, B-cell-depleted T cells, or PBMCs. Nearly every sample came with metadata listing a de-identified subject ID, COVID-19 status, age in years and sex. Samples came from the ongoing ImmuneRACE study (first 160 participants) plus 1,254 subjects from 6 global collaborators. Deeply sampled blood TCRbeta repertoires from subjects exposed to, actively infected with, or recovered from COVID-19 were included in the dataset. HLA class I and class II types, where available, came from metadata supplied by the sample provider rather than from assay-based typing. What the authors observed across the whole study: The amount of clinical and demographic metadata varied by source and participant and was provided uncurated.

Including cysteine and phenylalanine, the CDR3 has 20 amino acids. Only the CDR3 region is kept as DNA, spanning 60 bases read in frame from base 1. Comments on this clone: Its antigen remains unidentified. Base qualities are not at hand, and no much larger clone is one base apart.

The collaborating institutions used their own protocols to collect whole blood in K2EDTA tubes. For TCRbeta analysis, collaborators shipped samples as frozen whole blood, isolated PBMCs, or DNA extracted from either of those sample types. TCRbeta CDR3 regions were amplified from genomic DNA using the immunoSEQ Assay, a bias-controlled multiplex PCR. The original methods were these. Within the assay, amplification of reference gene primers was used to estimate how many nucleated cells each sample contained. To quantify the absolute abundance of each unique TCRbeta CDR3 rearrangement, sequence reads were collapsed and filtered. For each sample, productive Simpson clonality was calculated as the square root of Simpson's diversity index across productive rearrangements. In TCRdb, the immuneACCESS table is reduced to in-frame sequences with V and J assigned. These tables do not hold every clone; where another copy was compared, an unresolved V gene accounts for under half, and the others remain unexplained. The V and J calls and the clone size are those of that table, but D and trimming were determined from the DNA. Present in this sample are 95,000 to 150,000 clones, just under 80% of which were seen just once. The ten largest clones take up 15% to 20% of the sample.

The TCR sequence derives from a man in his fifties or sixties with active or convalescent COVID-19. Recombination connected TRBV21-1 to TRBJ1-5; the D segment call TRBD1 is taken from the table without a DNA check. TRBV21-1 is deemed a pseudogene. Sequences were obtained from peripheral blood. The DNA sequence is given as TGTGCCAGCAGCAAAGAGCTACTACGGGACAGGGCAATCGGGAATCAGCCCCAGCATTTT. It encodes CASSKELLRDRAIGNQPQHF.